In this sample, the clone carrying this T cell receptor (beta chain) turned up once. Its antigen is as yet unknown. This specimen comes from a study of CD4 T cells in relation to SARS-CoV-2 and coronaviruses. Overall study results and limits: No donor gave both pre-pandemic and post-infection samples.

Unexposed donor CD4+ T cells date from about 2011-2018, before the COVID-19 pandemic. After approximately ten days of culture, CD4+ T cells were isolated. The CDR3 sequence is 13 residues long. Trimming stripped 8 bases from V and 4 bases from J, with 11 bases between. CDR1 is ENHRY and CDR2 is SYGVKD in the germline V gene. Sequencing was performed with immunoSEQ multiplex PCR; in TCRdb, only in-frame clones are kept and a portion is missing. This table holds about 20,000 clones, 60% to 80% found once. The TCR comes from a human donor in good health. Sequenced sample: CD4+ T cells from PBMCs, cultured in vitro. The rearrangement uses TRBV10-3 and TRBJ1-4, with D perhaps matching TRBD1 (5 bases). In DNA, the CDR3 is TGTGCCATCTCTGGAGGGGTTAATGAAAAACTGTTTTTT. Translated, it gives CAISGGVNEKLFF.